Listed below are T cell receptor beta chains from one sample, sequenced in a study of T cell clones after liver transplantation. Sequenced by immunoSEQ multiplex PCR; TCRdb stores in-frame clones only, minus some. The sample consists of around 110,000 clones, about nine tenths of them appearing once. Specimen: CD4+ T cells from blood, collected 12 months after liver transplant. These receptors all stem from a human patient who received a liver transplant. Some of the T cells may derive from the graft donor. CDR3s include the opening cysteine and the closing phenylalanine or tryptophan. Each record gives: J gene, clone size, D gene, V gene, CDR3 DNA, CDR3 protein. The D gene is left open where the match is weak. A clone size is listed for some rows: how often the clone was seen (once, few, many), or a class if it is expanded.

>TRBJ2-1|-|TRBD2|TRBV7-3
TGTGCCAGCAGCTCGACTAGCGGGAGGGCGGATGAGCAGTTCTTC
CASSSTSGRADEQFF
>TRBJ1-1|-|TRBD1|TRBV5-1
TGCGCCAGCAGCTTGGGACAGGGGGCTATAGGCACTGAAGCTTTCTTT
CASSLGQGAIGTEAFF
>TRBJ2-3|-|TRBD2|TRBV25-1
TGTGCCAGCAGTGTGTTAGCGGGAGTGTCAGATACGCAGTATTTT
CASSVLAGVSDTQYF
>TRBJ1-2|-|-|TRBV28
TGTGCCAGCAGTTTTAGTGGGTTTCCAAACTATGGCTACACCTTC
CASSFSGFPNYGYTF
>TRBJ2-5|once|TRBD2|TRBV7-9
TGTGCCAGCAGACCCGGGACTAGCACAGAGACCCAGTACTTC
CASRPGTSTETQYF
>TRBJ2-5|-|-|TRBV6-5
TGTGCCAGCAGTTACTCGGGGGGAGTTGAGACCCAGTACTTC
CASSYSGGVETQYF
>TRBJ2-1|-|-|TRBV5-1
TGCGCCAGCAGCCCCCTCACAGGTGACAATGAGCAGTTCTTC
CASSPLTGDNEQFF
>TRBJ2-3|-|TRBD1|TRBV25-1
TGTGCCAGCAGGATTGGACAGGGGACGCAGTATTTT
CASRIGQGTQYF
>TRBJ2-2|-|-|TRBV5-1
TGCGCCAGCAGCATGCAGGACCCGAACACCGGGGAGCTGTTTTTT
CASSMQDPNTGELFF
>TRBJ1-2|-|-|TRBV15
TGTGCCACCAGCAGAGAAGCACGAGGGAACTATGGCTACACCTTC
CATSREARGNYGYTF
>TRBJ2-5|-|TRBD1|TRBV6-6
TGTGCCAGCCGTACAGGGGGCGCCCAAGAGACCCAGTACTTC
CASRTGGAQETQYF
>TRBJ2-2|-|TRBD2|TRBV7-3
TGTGCCAGCAGCTTAGCACAGGGGAGGCTAGCGGGATCGGCCGGGGAGCTGTTTTTT
CASSLAQGRLAGSAGELFF
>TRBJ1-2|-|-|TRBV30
TGTGCCTGGAGCGTACAGGGTTGGTATGGCTACACCTTC
CAWSVQGWYGYTF
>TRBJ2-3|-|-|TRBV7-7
TGTGCCAGCAGCTTAGGCCTAGGCCCGAGGGATACGCAGTATTTT
CASSLGLGPRDTQYF
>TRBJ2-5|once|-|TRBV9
TGTGCCAGCAGCTGGGCAGAACAAGAGACCCAGTACTTC
CASSWAEQETQYF
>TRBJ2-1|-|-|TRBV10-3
TGTGCCATCAGGCGAGATAGCTCCTACAATGAGCAGTTCTTC
CAIRRDSSYNEQFF
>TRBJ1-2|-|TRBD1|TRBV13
TGTGCCAGCAGCTCCATAACACAGGGGGGGGACTATGGCTACACCTTC
CASSSITQGGDYGYTF
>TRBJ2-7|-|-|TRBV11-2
TGTGCCAGCAGCCATCCAAGGAAGGCCCACGAGCAGTACTTC
CASSHPRKAHEQYF
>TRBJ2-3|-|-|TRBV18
TGTGCCAGCTCACCACCTGGAGCGCGCAAAGATACGCAGTATTTT
CASSPPGARKDTQYF
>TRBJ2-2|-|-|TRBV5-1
TGCGCCAGCAGCTTGGAGGCTAGCCACACCGGGGAGCTGTTTTTT
CASSLEASHTGELFF
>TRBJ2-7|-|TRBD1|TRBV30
TGTGCCTGGAGTGTATCGGGGGACAGGAACTACGAGCAGTACTTC
CAWSVSGDRNYEQYF
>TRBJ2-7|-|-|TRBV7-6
TGTGCCAGCAGCCCAGATATCGGGGCCTACGAGCAGTACTTC
CASSPDIGAYEQYF
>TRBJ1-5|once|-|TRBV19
TGTGCCAGTACGGAGACGGGGGGCTACCAGCCCCAGCATTTT
CASTETGGYQPQHF
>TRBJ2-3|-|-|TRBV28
TGTGCCAGCAGGACCTTAGAGTCGGCATATACGCAGTATTTT
CASRTLESAYTQYF
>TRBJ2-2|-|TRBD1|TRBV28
TGTGCCAGCAGTTTAGACAGGGGAGGCGGGGAGCTGTTTTTT
CASSLDRGGGELFF
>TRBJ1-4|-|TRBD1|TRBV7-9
TGTGCCAGCAGCTCCAGGGGGGCGAAGGATGAAAAACTGTTTTTT
CASSSRGAKDEKLFF
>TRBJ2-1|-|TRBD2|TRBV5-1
TGCGCCAGCAGCCTATTAGCGGGGGCCTCCTACAATGAGCAGTTCTTC
CASSLLAGASYNEQFF
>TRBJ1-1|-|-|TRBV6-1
TGTGCCAGCAGCCCGGACAGTCACAACACTGAAGCTTTCTTT
CASSPDSHNTEAFF
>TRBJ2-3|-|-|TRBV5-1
TGCGCCAGCAGTCTCCTAGCGACTAGCACAGATACGCAGTATTTT
CASSLLATSTDTQYF
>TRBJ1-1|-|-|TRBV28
TGTGCCAGCAGTTCGGGGGACGGAGATGAAGCTTTCTTT
CASSSGDGDEAFF